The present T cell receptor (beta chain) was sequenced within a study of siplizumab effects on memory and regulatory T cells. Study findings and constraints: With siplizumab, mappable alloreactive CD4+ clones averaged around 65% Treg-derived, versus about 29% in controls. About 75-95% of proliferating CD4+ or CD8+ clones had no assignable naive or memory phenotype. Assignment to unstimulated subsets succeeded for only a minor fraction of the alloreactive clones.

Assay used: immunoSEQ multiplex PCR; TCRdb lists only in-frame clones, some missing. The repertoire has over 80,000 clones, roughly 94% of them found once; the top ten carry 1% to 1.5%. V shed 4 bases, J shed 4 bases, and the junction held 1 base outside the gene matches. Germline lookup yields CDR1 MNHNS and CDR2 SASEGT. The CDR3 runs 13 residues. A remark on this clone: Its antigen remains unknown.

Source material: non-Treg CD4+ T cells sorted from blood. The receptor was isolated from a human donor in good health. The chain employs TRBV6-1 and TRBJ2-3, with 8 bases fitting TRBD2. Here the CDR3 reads CASSGTSPDTQYF. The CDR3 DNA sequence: TGTGCCAGCAGTGGGACTAGCCCAGATACGCAGTATTTT.